The 6 T cell receptor beta chains below come from one sample, sequenced in a study of CD8 T cells in ankylosing spondylitis. MiXCR was run by TCRdb on the 5' RACE reads, yielding one entry per CDR3 protein. Of about 250,000 distinct CDR3 sequences listed, roughly 32% are singletons. Sequenced: blood, either unsorted or a sorted T cell fraction (not recorded which). The receptors shown here come from a male donor with ankylosing spondylitis or in good health (not recorded which).

This clonotype has more than one count but fewer than ten. The chain is built from TRBV10-3 and TRBJ1-2, with a possible D match to TRBD1 (6 bases). Germline values: CDR1 ENHRY, CDR2 SYGVKD. This CDR3 is built from 13 residues. The V end lost 0 bases, the J end lost 5 bases, and 7 bases lay between the germline ends. CDR3 region: CAISESGQYGYTF. The CDR3 DNA sequence: TGTGCCATCAGTGAGTCTGGACAGTATGGCTACACCTTC.

This clonotype was counted between two and nine times. V is TRBV5-8 and J is TRBJ2-2; D not certain. Trimming cost V 3 bases and J 6 bases, with 9 bases left between them. The CDR3 runs 13 residues. The V gene's germline CDR1 is SGHTS and CDR2 YDEGEE. The CDR3 loop reads CASSSRWAGELFF. In DNA form, the CDR3 reads TGTGCCAGCAGCTCAAGATGGGCCGGGGAGCTGTTTTTT. Based on the CDR3 plus reference TRBV5-8 and TRBJ2-2, the full variable domain is EAGVTQSPTHLIKTRGQQATLRCSPISGHTSVYWYQQALGLGLQFLLWYDEGEERNRGNFPPRFSGRQFPNYSSELNVNALELEDSALYLCASSSRWAGELFFGEGSRLTVL.

This chain uses TRBV5-1 with TRBJ2-3, with D maybe TRBD2 (5 bases). The germline V gene encodes CDR1 SGHRS and CDR2 YFSETQ. Trimming stripped 6 bases from V and 3 bases from J, with 14 bases between. The CDR3 loop spans 14 amino acids. Here the CDR3 reads CASKGRDWTDTQYF. For the CDR3, the DNA is TGCGCCAGCAAGGGCCGGGATTGGACAGATACGCAGTATTTT.

With regard to this clonotype: An end of the junction differs from the germline gene, which may be a read error. This chain links TRBV5-1 with TRBJ2-7, with D possibly matching TRBD1 (5 bases). From germline, CDR1 is SGHRS and CDR2 YFSETQ. The CDR3 consists of 14 residues. As DNA, the CDR3 is TGCGCTAGCAGCCCGGACATGGTAGCTTACGAGCAGTACTTC. Amino acids: CASSPDMVAYEQYF.

The gene calls are TRBV7-2 and TRBJ2-3; D is uncertain. V was clipped by 1 base and J by 3 bases, with 14 bases between them. This CDR3 spans 16 amino acids. Germline CDR1 and CDR2: SGHTA and FQGNSA. The CDR3 bases are TGTGCCAGCAGCTTAGGTCCGGGCTTAGGGACAGATACGCAGTATTTT. It codes for CASSLGPGLGTDTQYF.

The J gene is TRBJ2-7, the V gene TRBV10-3; D unresolved. The CDR3 spans 12 residues. The germline V gene has CDR1 ENHRY and CDR2 SYGVKD. V was clipped by 4 bases and J by 7 bases, with 11 bases between them. The CDR3 nucleotides read TGTGCCATCAGTGGGGATACAGAGGAGCAGTACTTC. Translating gives CAISGDTEEQYF.